This entry lists 8 T cell receptor beta chains sequenced from one sample in a study of blood T cell repertoires in COVID-19. Repertoires were generated with immunoSEQ multiplex PCR, while TCRdb's copy carries only in-frame clones and drops some. The sample shows roughly 180,000 clones, roughly 79% of them seen only once. Sequences were obtained from peripheral blood. These receptor sequences come from a woman in her thirties or forties with COVID-19, enrolled during active disease.

The J gene is TRBJ2-1, the V gene TRBV18; 8 nucleotides agree with TRBD1. This CDR3 contains 15 residues. V was clipped by 2 bases and J by 2 bases; unmatched bases: 2. Germline V lookup: CDR1 KGHSH, CDR2 LQKENI. The CDR3 sequence: CASSPKGQAYNEQFF. CDR3 sequence (DNA): TGTGCCAGCTCACCAAAGGGACAGGCCTACAATGAGCAGTTCTTC.

The V and J genes are TRBV18 and TRBJ1-4, with unresolved D. Trimming removed 6 bases at V and 4 bases at J, with 12 bases between. Germline CDR1 reads KGHSH; CDR2 reads LQKENI. The CDR3 runs to 14 residues. In DNA form, the CDR3 reads TGTGCCAGCTCCCCGGCGGGGTATAATGAAAAACTGTTTTTT. Translating it yields CASSPAGYNEKLFF.

This rearrangement joins TRBV19 to TRBJ1-4, with 7 positions matching TRBD1. With V trimmed by 5 bases and J by 7 bases, 7 bases remained unmatched. The CDR3 is made up of 14 amino acids. Germline CDR1 and CDR2: LNHDA and SQIVND (reference sequence). The CDR3 DNA is TGTGCCAGTAGTTATGACAGGGTCTCTGAAAAACTGTTTTTT. Protein sequence: CASSYDRVSEKLFF.

This chain connects TRBV7-9 to TRBJ2-7; D may be TRBD1 (5 bases). In germline, CDR1 is SEHNR, CDR2 FQNEAQ (reference sequence). Trimming pared 0 bases from V and 5 bases from J, leaving 17 bases between. The CDR3 extends over 16 amino acids. The CDR3 coding sequence is TGTGCCAGCAGCTTAGCGCGGTCAGCAGGGTACGACGAGCAGTACGTC. Its translation is CASSLARSAGYDEQYV.

The rearrangement uses TRBV29-1 and TRBJ2-5, with 7 bases matching TRBD1. Trimming cost V 5 bases and J 3 bases; bases outside gene matches: 0. Germline lookup yields CDR1 SQVTM and CDR2 ANQGSEA. CDR3 length: 11 amino acids. DNA for the CDR3: TGCAGCGTTACAGGGGAAGAGACCCAGTACTTC. Protein product: CSVTGEETQYF.

This chain links TRBV18 with TRBJ2-4; 10 positions match TRBD2. The CDR3 spans 15 residues. CDR1 and CDR2 (germline): KGHSH, LQKENI. J lost 8 bases, V lost 6 bases, and 10 bases had no gene match. This chain's CDR3 is CASSPGLAWRDIQYF. For the CDR3, the DNA is TGTGCCAGCTCTCCGGGACTAGCGTGGAGGGACATTCAGTACTTC.

This clone came up once. The chain links TRBV7-2 to TRBJ1-2; tentative D call: TRBD1 (5 bases). Germline V gives CDR1 SGHTA, CDR2 FQGNSA. Deletions cut 5 bases from V and 7 bases from J, with 23 bases between. The CDR3 has 16 residues. CDR3 region: CASSPDAHRRSSGYTF. The CDR3, as DNA: TGTGCCAGCAGCCCCGATGCCCACAGGAGATCCTCTGGCTACACCTTC.

The chain is built from TRBV27 and TRBJ1-1; D ambiguous. The CDR3 sequence is 15 residues long. Trimming shortened V by 7 bases and J by 1 base, and 16 bases separated the two germline ends. Per germline, CDR1 MNHEY and CDR2 SMNVEV (reference sequence). The CDR3 DNA reads TGTGCCAGCAACCACTTGTCCGGGTCGAACACTGAAGCTTTCTTT. The encoded protein is CASNHLSGSNTEAFF.